The sequence of this T cell receptor (beta chain) was determined in a study of blood T cell repertoires in COVID-19. Study-wide background: Samples came from the United States, Italy and Spain, spanning acute and convalescent COVID-19.

Assay used: immunoSEQ multiplex PCR; TCRdb lists only in-frame clones, some missing. Found here are about 480,000 clones, 70% to 90% of them singletons; the top ten hold around 7.9%. The CDR3 is 14 amino acids. CDR1 and CDR2 from the germline V gene are SEHNR and FQNEAQ (reference sequence). Trimming shortened V by 0 bases and J by 4 bases, and 9 bases separated the two germline ends. V usage is TRBV7-9 and J usage is TRBJ1-2, with D hard to call. The TCR originated in a woman aged 60-75 years who had recovered from COVID-19. The sample consisted of PBMCs or T cells enriched from blood (not recorded which). CDR3 region: CASSLARGTYGYTF. The DNA for the CDR3 is TGTGCCAGCAGCTTAGCGCGGGGTACCTATGGCTACACCTTC.